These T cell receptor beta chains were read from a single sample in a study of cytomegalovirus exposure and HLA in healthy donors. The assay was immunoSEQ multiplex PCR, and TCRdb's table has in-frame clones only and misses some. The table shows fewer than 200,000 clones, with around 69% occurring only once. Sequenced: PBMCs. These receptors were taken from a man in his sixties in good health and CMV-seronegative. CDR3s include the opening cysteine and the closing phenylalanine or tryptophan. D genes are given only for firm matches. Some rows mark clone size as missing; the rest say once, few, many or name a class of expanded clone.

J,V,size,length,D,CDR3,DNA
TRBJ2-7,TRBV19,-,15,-,CASSPDSAYSYEQYF,TGTGCCAGTAGCCCGGACAGCGCATACTCCTACGAGCAGTACTTC
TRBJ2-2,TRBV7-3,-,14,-,CASRSSGETGELFF,TGTGCCAGCAGGTCCTCGGGGGAAACCGGGGAGCTGTTTTTT
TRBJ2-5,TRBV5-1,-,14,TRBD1,CASSPGDRVETQYF,TGCGCCAGCAGCCCGGGGGACAGGGTGGAGACCCAGTACTTC
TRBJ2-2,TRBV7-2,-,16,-,CASSRLGAGASGELFF,TGTGCCAGCAGCCGACTTGGGGCGGGGGCCAGCGGGGAGCTGTTTTTT
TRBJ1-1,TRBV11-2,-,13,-,CASRRPANTEAFF,TGTGCCAGCAGGCGGCCGGCGAACACTGAAGCTTTCTTT
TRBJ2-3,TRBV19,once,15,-,CASSTRQLSTDTQYF,TGTGCCAGTAGTACTCGACAGCTAAGCACAGATACGCAGTATTTT
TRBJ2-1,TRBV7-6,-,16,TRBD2,CASSSRLAGGGYEQFF,TGTGCCAGCAGCTCTCGTCTCGCGGGAGGGGGATATGAGCAGTTCTTC
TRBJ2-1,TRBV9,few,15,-,CASSVSAEEYNEQFF,TGTGCCAGCAGCGTATCGGCGGAAGAATACAATGAGCAGTTCTTC
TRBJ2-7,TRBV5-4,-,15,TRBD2,CASTSSGRSSYEQYF,TGTGCCAGCACCAGTAGCGGGAGATCCTCCTACGAGCAGTACTTT
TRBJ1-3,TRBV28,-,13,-,CASSPGPGNTIYF,TGTGCCAGCAGCCCAGGGCCTGGAAACACCATATATTTT
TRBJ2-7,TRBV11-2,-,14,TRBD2,CASSAASGSYEQYF,TGTGCCAGCAGCGCGGCTAGCGGGAGTTACGAGCAGTACTTC